Below, 18 T cell receptor beta chains from the same sample are listed, as sequenced in a study of identical twins. TCRdb re-analysed the 5' RACE reads in MiXCR, keeping a single row per CDR3 protein. The sample consists of a few hundred thousand distinct CDR3 sequences, 5% to 7% of them appearing once. This sample was shared with a second study, whose subject was T cells expressing NK-cell markers.

Sequences were obtained from CD8+ T cells sorted from blood. These receptor sequences come from a woman aged 18-29 years in good health.

This clonotype has more than one count but fewer than ten. The chain joins TRBV20-1 to TRBJ2-3; D might be TRBD2 (6 bases). Germline assignment: CDR1 DFQATT and CDR2 SNEGSKA (reference sequence). Between the trimmed V and J ends, which lost 0 bases and 0 bases, there was a span of 19 bases. This CDR3 is built from 18 residues. In DNA, the CDR3 is TGCAGTGCTAGAGATCGTACGGCGGGATTTTGGAGCACAGATACGCAGTATTTT. This gives the protein CSARDRTAGFWSTDTQYF.

The J gene is TRBJ2-7, the V gene TRBV9; perhaps TRBD1 as D (6 bases). Germline CDR1 reads SGDLS; CDR2 reads YYNGEE. The CDR3 covers 15 residues. V was pared by 0 bases and J by 4 bases, with 14 bases between. The CDR3 protein is CASSVGTAARYEQYF. The CDR3 region has the DNA TGTGCCAGCAGCGTAGGGACAGCGGCAAGGTACGAGCAGTACTTC.

This clonotype was seen more than once but under ten times. The chain joins TRBV9 to TRBJ2-7; the D is unclear. There are 12 residues in the CDR3. CDR1 is SGDLS, CDR2 YYNGEE, per germline. The ends were cut back, 4 bases at V and 6 bases at J, with 11 bases in the middle. CDR3 region: CASSSRYSEQYF. CDR3 coding DNA: TGTGCCAGCAGCTCCCGGTACAGCGAGCAGTACTTC.

Many counts were recorded for this clonotype. The chain links TRBV12-5 to TRBJ2-1; the match to TRBD2 covers 7 bases. Looked up from germline, CDR1 is LGHNT and CDR2 is FRNRAP. This CDR3 is 17 amino acids long. The J segment lost 1 base and the V segment lost 6 bases, leaving 12 bases of the junction unmatched. The CDR3 DNA sequence: TGTGCTAGTGGCTCCCCCGGGCTAGCGGATTCCTACAATGAGCAGTTCTTC. Protein sequence: CASGSPGLADSYNEQFF.

In this sample, this clonotype turned up many times. This chain connects TRBV3-1 to TRBJ1-2; D might be TRBD1 (5 bases). CDR1 and CDR2 from the germline V gene are LGHDT and YNNKEL (reference sequence). Trimming removed 1 base from V and 4 bases from J, with 16 bases in between. The length of the CDR3 is 16 residues. The CDR3 region is CASSQGQSRISYGYTF. The CDR3 DNA is TGTGCCAGCAGCCAAGGACAGTCCCGGATATCCTATGGCTACACCTTC.

This clonotype occurred many times. The chain employs TRBV29-1 and TRBJ1-4; D uncertain. With 7 bases removed from V and 4 bases from J, the gap between germline ends came to 13 bases. The CDR3 extends over 13 amino acids. CDR1 SQVTM and CDR2 ANQGSEA come from the germline V gene. In nucleotides, the CDR3 is TGCAGCGCCGTGGACGGTCTTAATGAAAAACTGTTTTTT. Translation gives CSAVDGLNEKLFF.

On this clonotype itself: A read error may explain this, as a much larger clone is one base away. This chain uses TRBV9 with TRBJ2-5; 9 nucleotides match TRBD2. CDR3 length equals 16 residues. Germline CDR1 reads SGDLS; CDR2 reads YYNGEE. CDR3 loop: CASSVSGGGVQEPQYF. CDR3 DNA: TGTGCCAGCAGCGTGTCCGGCGGGGGGGTTCAAGAGCCCCAGTACTTC.

This chain joins TRBV19 and TRBJ2-2; D uncertain. V was clipped by 8 bases and J by 3 bases, with 7 bases between them. Germline values: CDR1 LNHDA, CDR2 SQIVND (reference sequence). The CDR3 is 12 amino acids. The CDR3 DNA follows: TGTGCCAGTGAAACCTACACCGGGGAGCTGTTTTTT. Protein sequence: CASETYTGELFF.

This clonotype was counted between two and nine times. The chain couples TRBV2 to TRBJ1-6, with D perhaps matching TRBD1 (5 bases). Germline V lookup: CDR1 SNHLY, CDR2 FYNNEI. V lost 7 bases and J 9 bases, leaving 13 bases between the germline ends. This CDR3 is built from 13 residues. CDR3 nucleotides: TGTGCCAGCACACAGGAAAGCAGTTCACCCCTCCACTTT. Residues: CASTQESSSPLHF. Full variable domain (missing parts from reference TRBV2 and TRBJ1-6): EPEVTQTPSHQVTQMGQEVILRCVPISNHLYFYWYRQILGQKVEFLVSFYNNEISEKSEIFDDQFSVERPDGSNFTLKIRSTKLEDSAMYFCASTQESSSPLHFGNGTRLTVT.

This clonotype appeared many times. The chain is built from TRBV20-1 and TRBJ1-5, with D tentatively TRBD1 (5 bases). Trimming left V 0 bases short and J 4 bases short, with 19 bases between. Germline values: CDR1 DFQATT, CDR2 SNEGSKA (reference sequence). This CDR3 region has 17 residues. The chain's CDR3 is CSARDRDGHRLNQPQHF. The DNA of the CDR3 is TGCAGTGCTAGAGATCGGGACGGTCACAGACTAAATCAGCCCCAGCATTTT.

This clonotype has ten or more counts. V usage is TRBV6-2 or TRBV6-3 and J usage is TRBJ2-5; D is uncertain. Looked up from germline, CDR1 is MNHEY and CDR2 is SVGEGT. CDR3 length: 13 residues. Trimming removed 2 bases at V and 3 bases at J, with 7 bases between. CDR3 DNA: TGTGCCAGCAGTTACCTTGTTGAAGAGACCCAGTACTTC. Translating it yields CASSYLVEETQYF.

The chain uses TRBV6-1 and TRBJ2-3; TRBD2 matches 12 bases. This CDR3 has 19 residues. The V and J ends lost 6 bases and 4 bases, in that order; junction bases with no gene match: 17. Germline V gene sequence: CDR1 MNHNS, CDR2 SASEGT. CDR3 nucleotides: TGTGCCAGCAGCCGCATCACTAGCGGGGGGTCGGTCCCCCCAGATACGCAGTATTTT. Protein sequence: CASSRITSGGSVPPDTQYF.

Ten or more counts support this clonotype. The chain employs TRBV12-3 or TRBV12-4 and TRBJ1-2, with no clear D. CDR3 length equals 13 residues. V was cut by 4 bases and J by 7 bases, with 13 bases left in between. The CDR3 sequence is CASSYGIAGGYTF. For the CDR3, the DNA is TGTGCCAGCAGTTACGGAATTGCTGGTGGCTACACCTTC.

The chain is built from TRBV20-1 and TRBJ1-2; D unresolved. The CDR3 consists of 12 residues. The germline V and J ends were trimmed by 4 bases and 8 bases, with 14 bases remaining between them. The germline CDR1 and CDR2 sequences are DFQATT and SNEGSKA (reference sequence). CDR3 sequence reads: CSANIPPRGYTF. In DNA form, the CDR3 reads TGCAGTGCTAACATCCCACCACGCGGCTACACCTTC.

The V and J genes are TRBV6-6 and TRBJ1-5; 8 bases line up with TRBD1. Germline V CDR1 and CDR2: MNHNY, SVGAGI (reference sequence). V lost 5 bases to trimming and J lost 5 bases; unmatched junction nucleotides: 2. This CDR3 spans 13 amino acids. The CDR3 region is CASSGQGHQPQHF. In DNA, the CDR3 is TGTGCCAGCAGTGGACAGGGCCATCAGCCCCAGCATTTT.

There are a few counts of this clonotype. The V call is TRBV9, the J call TRBJ2-4, with a tentative D call TRBD2 (5 bases). This CDR3 spans 13 amino acids. Trimming took 0 bases from V and 15 from J, leaving 16 bases between them. CDR1 and CDR2 (germline): SGDLS, YYNGEE. The CDR3 DNA reads as TGTGCCAGCAGCGTAGTAGCGCTAACCCCGGGGTACTTC. Protein: CASSVVALTPGYF.

V is TRBV5-6 and J is TRBJ2-7; either TRBD1 or TRBD2 may supply D (5 bases each). Trimming took off 3 bases at V and 3 bases at J, with 10 bases between the two ends. From germline, CDR1 is SGHDT and CDR2 YYEEEE. The length of the CDR3 is 13 residues. CDR3 sequence reads: CASSSGTDYEQYF. The CDR3 coding sequence is TGTGCCAGCAGCTCAGGGACCGACTACGAGCAGTACTTC.

This clonotype has at least ten counts. The chain is built from TRBV10-2 and TRBJ2-3; 10 bases map to TRBD2. CDR1 WSHSY and CDR2 SAAADI come from the germline V gene. With V trimmed by 10 bases and J by 3 bases, 13 bases remained unmatched. CDR3 length: 16 residues. The CDR3 sequence: CATTGLAGAMTDTQYF. The CDR3 coding sequence is TGCGCCACCACAGGTCTAGCGGGAGCTATGACAGATACGCAGTATTTT.